This TCR beta chain was found in a study of untreated major depressive disorder (dated by TCRdb to the late 2010s). Some background on the complete study: In this cross-sectional case-control comparison, antidepressant-free major depressive disorder patients and individually matched non-depressed controls were compared on T cell phenotype and TCR repertoire. The sequencing was a follow-up to the differences in Vbeta 5.1, Vbeta 11 and Vbeta 22 usage that flow cytometry had picked up across the whole cohort.

Study-wide conclusions, independent of this receptor: Because of the strict matching and exclusion criteria, the study sample was comparatively small, which limits how generalizable the findings are. TRBV25-01 and TRBV02-01 usage followed the flow-cytometry pattern but did not reach statistical significance in the sequencing data. The sequencing comparisons used one-tailed planned tests on only three preselected Vbeta families. In every sequenced subject, the top five TRBV05-01 clones were all identified as private clones. Higher TRBV05-01 (Vbeta 5.1) usage among CD4+ T cells of depressed patients compared with controls was confirmed by sequencing, with p = 0.040 in a one-tailed test.

The Qiagen DNeasy Blood and Tissue Kit was used to extract total genomic DNA from purified CD4+ T cells. The TCRbeta CDR3 region, defined according to IMGT, was amplified and sequenced using immunoSEQ immunosequencing protocols. The study's own analysis went as follows. Raw sequence data were preprocessed by the immunoSEQ service for PCR and sequencing error correction. After being loaded into the immunoSEQ Analyzer, the data underwent further analysis with VDJtools v1.0.7. Patient-control differences were tested with the paired Wilcoxon signed-rank test. Not all clones reach the TCRdb copy of this immuneACCESS table, which keeps in-frame sequences only. Checked studies attribute under half of the gap to unresolved V genes and leave the rest unexplained. That table is the source of V, J and clone size, and D and trimming were worked out from the DNA. Within this sample are 20,000 or so clones, with over 65% of them counted one time only. Of the sample, 0.82% falls within the top ten clones.

For sex, age, current smoking status and body mass index, every depressed patient had a pairwise-matched non-depressed control. All participants were of European descent. Controls scored 5 or less on the Quick Inventory of Depressive Symptoms-Self Report and had no mood disorder, either currently or at any point in their lifetime. Participants were excluded if they had major medical conditions, Axis I/II comorbidities, regular medication or illicit drug use, or weekly alcohol intake above 100 g. Approximately 27 ml of peripheral blood was collected from each participant into EDTA tubes. Using the BD IMag Human CD4 T Lymphocyte Enrichment Set, CD4+ T cells were purified from thawed PBMCs via magnetic negative selection. The CD4+ enrichment method typically yielded 90% to 95% purity as confirmed by flow cytometry. A subgroup of roughly 5 case-control pairs, chosen blind to chemokine receptor expression and flow-cytometric repertoire skewing results, underwent TCRbeta sequencing. All blood samples were drawn in the morning at 8:00 a.m., and PBMCs were separated by Ficoll-Hypaque gradient centrifugation. PBMCs were gradually cooled to -80 degrees C for cryopreservation and then kept in liquid nitrogen until assay.

Trimming costs V 2 bases and J 6 bases, and their ends lie 4 bases apart. CDR1 and CDR2 are read off the germline V gene as SQVTM and ANQGSEA. From the cysteine through the phenylalanine, the CDR3 covers 11 amino acids. Only the CDR3 part of the read is kept: 33 bases, read in frame from the first base. With respect to this clone: The target of this receptor is not known. Per-base qualities were not stored, and no clone one base away is much larger.

The chain couples TRBV29-1 to TRBJ2-2; the D gene is not confidently resolved. The receptor was derived from a woman aged 30 to 39 in good health. The sequencing sample was made of CD4+ T cells from PBMCs. The CDR3 here reads CSVESAGELFF. The bases read TGCAGCGTTGAATCGGCCGGGGAGCTGTTTTTT.